These T cell receptor beta chains were read from a single sample in a study of blood T cell repertoires in COVID-19. TCRdb's copy holds only in-frame clones and misses some; the assay was immunoSEQ multiplex PCR. The sample carries 75,000 or so clones, approximately 91% recorded once. Sequenced: peripheral blood. The receptors stem from a man aged 50 or older with acute or convalescent COVID-19. CDR3s include the opening cysteine and the closing phenylalanine or tryptophan.

CDR3 protein	V gene	J gene
CASSYGGNNQPQHF	TRBV6-5	TRBJ1-5
CASSSGGQDQETQYF	TRBV5-1	TRBJ2-5
CASSLMGQGAHNYGYTF	TRBV7-4	TRBJ1-2
CASSLGGGAGQETQYF	TRBV11-3	TRBJ2-5
CASSRRGIDEKLFF	TRBV5-1	TRBJ1-4
CASSATGSDTQYF	TRBV18	TRBJ2-3
CASSSTHLAKNIQYF	TRBV7-7	TRBJ2-4
CASSEGRKIHEQYF	TRBV6-1	TRBJ2-7
CASSQDSITHSPLHF	TRBV5-4	TRBJ1-6
CASSYGRGSGNTIYF	TRBV6-5	TRBJ1-3
CATSETGTGSTGELFF	TRBV24-1	TRBJ2-2
CASSKGVTDTQYF	TRBV5-1	TRBJ2-3
CASRTDLYEQYF	TRBV6-5	TRBJ2-7
CASSSTPYEQYF	TRBV12-3/TRBV12-4	TRBJ2-7
CASSPSSYNEQFF	TRBV6-1	TRBJ2-1
CASSKGTGSNQPQHF	TRBV3-1/TRBV3-2	TRBJ1-5
CASSPQGLNYGYTF	TRBV18	TRBJ1-2
CASSEWQGRDEKLFF	TRBV25-1	TRBJ1-4
CASSSGQVLTNYGYTF	TRBV5-1	TRBJ1-2
CASSQEQGYTGELFF	TRBV4-1	TRBJ2-2
CASSPQGANTEAFF	TRBV7-9	TRBJ1-1
CATNSGVGETQYF	TRBV2	TRBJ2-5
CASSKRETQYF	TRBV5-1	TRBJ2-5
CASSSRQGRTDTQYF	TRBV6-5	TRBJ2-3
CASSQGGNSPLHF	TRBV19	TRBJ1-6
CASSGREGNEQFF	TRBV12-3/TRBV12-4	TRBJ2-1
CASSFTTTGGRTDTQYF	TRBV13	TRBJ2-3
CASSYYHPGRTEAFF	TRBV6-5	TRBJ1-1
CASSPWGTSYEQYF	TRBV19	TRBJ2-7
CASSPRQAGGTEAFF	TRBV19	TRBJ1-1
CASSFVGLGVSEKLFF	TRBV7-2	TRBJ1-4
CASSLGQVEGYTF	TRBV7-8	TRBJ1-2
CASSLGGQGRSPLHF	TRBV5-1	TRBJ1-6